Reported below is one TCR beta chain. This sample was included in a study of blood T cell repertoires in COVID-19. Libraries were prepared by immunoSEQ multiplex PCR; TCRdb keeps only in-frame clonotypes and omits some of them. The data contain approximately 250,000 clones, about nine tenths of them seen just once; the ten biggest clones take up over 0.65%. Germline V CDR1 and CDR2: ENHRY, SYGVKD. This CDR3 spans 13 amino acids. V was clipped by 9 bases and J by 8 bases; unmatched bases: 7. The receptor's source is a young man with COVID-19, enrolled during active disease. The sequenced material came from peripheral blood. J is TRBJ1-4 and V is TRBV10-3; the match to TRBD1 covers 9 bases. The CDR3 DNA sequence: TGTGCCATACAACAGGGGGCGGACGAAAAACTGTTTTTT. Protein: CAIQQGADEKLFF.